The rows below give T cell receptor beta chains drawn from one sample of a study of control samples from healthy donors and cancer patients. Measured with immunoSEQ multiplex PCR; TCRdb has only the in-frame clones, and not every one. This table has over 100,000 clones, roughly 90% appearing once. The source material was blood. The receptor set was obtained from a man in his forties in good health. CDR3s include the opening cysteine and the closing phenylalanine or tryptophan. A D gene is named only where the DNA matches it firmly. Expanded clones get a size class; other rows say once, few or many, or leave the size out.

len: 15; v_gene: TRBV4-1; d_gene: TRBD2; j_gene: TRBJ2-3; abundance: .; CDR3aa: CASSLTGGLGDTQYF; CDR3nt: TGCGCCAGCAGCCTGACGGGGGGGCTCGGAGATACGCAGTATTTT
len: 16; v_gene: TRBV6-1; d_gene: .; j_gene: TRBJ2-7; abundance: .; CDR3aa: CASSERHRGVGDEQYF; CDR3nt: TGTGCCAGCAGTGAGCGACATAGAGGAGTGGGTGACGAGCAGTACTTC
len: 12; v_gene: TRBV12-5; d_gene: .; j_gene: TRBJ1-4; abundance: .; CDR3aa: CASGFTGEKLFF; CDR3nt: TGTGCTAGTGGTTTTACCGGTGAAAAACTGTTTTTT
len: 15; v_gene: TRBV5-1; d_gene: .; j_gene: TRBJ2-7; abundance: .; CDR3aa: CASSLEPRVVYEQYF; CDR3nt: TGCGCCAGCAGCTTGGAGCCCAGGGTAGTCTACGAGCAGTACTTC
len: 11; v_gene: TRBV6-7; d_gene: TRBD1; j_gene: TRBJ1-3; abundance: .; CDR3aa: CAIDRAHTIYF; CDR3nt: TGTGCCATCGACAGGGCTCACACCATATATTTT
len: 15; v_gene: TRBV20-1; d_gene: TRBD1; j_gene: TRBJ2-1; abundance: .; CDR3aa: CSASSRGQVPHEQFF; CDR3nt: TGCAGTGCTAGTTCCCGAGGACAGGTTCCCCATGAGCAGTTCTTC
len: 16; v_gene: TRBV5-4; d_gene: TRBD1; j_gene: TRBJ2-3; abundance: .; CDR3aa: CASSWGTGAATDTQYF; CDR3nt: TGTGCCAGCAGCTGGGGGACAGGGGCGGCCACAGATACGCAGTATTTT
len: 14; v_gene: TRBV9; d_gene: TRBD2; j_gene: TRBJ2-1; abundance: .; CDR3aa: CASSVAGGNNEQFF; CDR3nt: TGTGCCAGCAGCGTAGCGGGGGGGAACAATGAGCAGTTCTTC
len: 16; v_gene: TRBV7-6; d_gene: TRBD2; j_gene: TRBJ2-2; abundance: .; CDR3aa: CASSLGTSGLTGELFF; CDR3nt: TGTGCCAGCAGCTTAGGGACTAGCGGTCTTACCGGGGAGCTGTTTTTT
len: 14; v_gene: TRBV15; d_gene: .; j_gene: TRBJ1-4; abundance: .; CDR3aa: CATSSTGRGEKLFF; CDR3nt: TGTGCCACCAGCAGCACAGGGAGAGGGGAAAAACTGTTTTTT
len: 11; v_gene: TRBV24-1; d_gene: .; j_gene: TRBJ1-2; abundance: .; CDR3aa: CATSDTVGYTF; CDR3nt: TGTGCCACCAGTGATACGGTGGGCTACACCTTC
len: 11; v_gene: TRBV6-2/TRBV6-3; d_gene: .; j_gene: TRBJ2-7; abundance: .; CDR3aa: CASSYLSEQYF; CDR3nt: TGTGCCAGCAGTTACCTGTCCGAGCAGTACTTC
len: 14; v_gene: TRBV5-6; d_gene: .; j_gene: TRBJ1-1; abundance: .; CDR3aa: CASSFGGRSTEAFF; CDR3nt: TGTGCCAGCAGCTTCGGGGGCCGTTCGACTGAAGCTTTCTTT
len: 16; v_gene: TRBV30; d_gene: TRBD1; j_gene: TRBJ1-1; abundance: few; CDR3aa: CAWAGPQGARGTEAFF; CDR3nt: TGTGCCTGGGCAGGACCTCAGGGGGCACGTGGCACTGAAGCTTTCTTT
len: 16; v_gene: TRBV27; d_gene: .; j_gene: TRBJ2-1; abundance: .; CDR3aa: CASSTPRDSATNEQFF; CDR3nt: TGTGCCAGCAGTACCCCTCGGGACTCAGCAACCAATGAGCAGTTCTTC
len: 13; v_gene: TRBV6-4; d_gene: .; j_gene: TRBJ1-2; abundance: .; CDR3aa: CASSDSGAGGYTF; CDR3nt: TGTGCCAGCAGTGACTCAGGGGCCGGGGGCTACACCTTC
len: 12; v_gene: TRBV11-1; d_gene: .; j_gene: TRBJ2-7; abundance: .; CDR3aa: CASSSLDYEQYF; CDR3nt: TGTGCCAGCAGCTCCCTAGACTACGAGCAGTACTTC
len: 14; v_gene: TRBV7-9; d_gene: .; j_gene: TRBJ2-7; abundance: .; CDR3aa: CASSLRGTTYEQYF; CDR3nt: TGTGCCAGCAGCTTAAGAGGAACCACCTACGAGCAGTACTTC
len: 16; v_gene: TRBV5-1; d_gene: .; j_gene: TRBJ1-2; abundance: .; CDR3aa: CASSLAFGRGDDGYTF; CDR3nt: TGCGCCAGCAGCTTGGCCTTCGGCAGGGGAGATGATGGCTACACCTTC
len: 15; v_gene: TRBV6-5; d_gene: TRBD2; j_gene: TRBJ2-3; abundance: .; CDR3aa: CASSSQRGSTDTQYF; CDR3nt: TGTGCCAGCAGTTCCCAGCGGGGCAGCACAGATACGCAGTATTTT
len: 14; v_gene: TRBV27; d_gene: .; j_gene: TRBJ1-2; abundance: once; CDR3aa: CASSSTMTRGGYTF; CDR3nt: TGTGCCAGCAGTTCGACTATGACCCGAGGAGGCTACACCTTC
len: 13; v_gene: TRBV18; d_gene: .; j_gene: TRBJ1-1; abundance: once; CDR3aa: CASSPLASGGAFF; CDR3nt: TGTGCCAGCTCACCACTGGCCTCGGGAGGAGCTTTCTTT
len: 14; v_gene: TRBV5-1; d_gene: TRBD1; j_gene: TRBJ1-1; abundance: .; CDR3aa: CASRQGTGDTEAFF; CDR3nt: TGCGCCAGCAGACAAGGGACAGGGGACACTGAAGCTTTCTTT
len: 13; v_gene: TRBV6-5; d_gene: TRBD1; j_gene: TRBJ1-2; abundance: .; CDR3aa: CASSLDRGHGYTF; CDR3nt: TGTGCCAGCAGCCTGGACAGGGGGCATGGCTACACCTTC
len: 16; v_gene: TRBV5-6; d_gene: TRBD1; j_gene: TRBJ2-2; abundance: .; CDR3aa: CASSVRTGGNTGELFF; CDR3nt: TGTGCCAGCAGCGTTCGGACAGGGGGCAACACCGGGGAGCTGTTTTTT
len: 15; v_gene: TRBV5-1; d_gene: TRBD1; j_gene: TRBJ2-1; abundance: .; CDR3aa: CASSSSRQGSNEQFF; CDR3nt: TGCGCCAGCAGCTCAAGCCGACAGGGATCCAATGAGCAGTTCTTC
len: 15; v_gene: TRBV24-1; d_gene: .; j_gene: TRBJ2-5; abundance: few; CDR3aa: CATSGVRGNQETQYF; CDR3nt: TGTGCCACCAGTGGTGTTCGGGGGAACCAAGAGACCCAGTACTTC
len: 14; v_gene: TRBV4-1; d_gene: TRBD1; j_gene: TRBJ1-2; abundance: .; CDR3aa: CASSQPGQGGGYTF; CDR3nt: TGCGCCAGCAGCCAACCGGGACAGGGGGGTGGCTACACCTTC
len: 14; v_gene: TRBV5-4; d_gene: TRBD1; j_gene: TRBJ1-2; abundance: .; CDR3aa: CASSFTGANYGYTF; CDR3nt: TGTGCCAGCAGCTTTACAGGGGCTAACTATGGCTACACCTTC
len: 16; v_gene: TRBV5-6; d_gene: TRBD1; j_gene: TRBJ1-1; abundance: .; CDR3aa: CASSFGTGGFHTEAFF; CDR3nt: TGTGCCAGCAGCTTCGGGACAGGGGGCTTTCACACTGAAGCTTTCTTT
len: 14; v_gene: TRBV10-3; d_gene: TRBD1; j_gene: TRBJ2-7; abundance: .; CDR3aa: CAISAGQGTYEQYF; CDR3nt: TGTGCCATCTCAGCGGGACAGGGCACCTACGAGCAGTACTTC
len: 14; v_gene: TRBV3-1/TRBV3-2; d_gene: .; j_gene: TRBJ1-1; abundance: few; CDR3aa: CASSGRDRNTEAFF; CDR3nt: TGTGCCAGCAGCGGCAGGGACCGTAACACTGAAGCTTTCTTT
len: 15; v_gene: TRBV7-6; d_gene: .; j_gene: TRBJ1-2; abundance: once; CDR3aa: CASSLNEGANYGYTF; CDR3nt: TGTGCCAGCAGCTTAAATGAGGGAGCTAACTATGGCTACACCTTC
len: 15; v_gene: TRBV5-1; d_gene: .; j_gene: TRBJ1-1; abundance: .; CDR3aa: CASSLSGTQNTEAFF; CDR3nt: TGCGCCAGCAGCTTGTCCGGGACACAGAACACTGAAGCTTTCTTT
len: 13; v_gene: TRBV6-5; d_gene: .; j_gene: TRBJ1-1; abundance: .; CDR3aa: CASSYSFNTEAFF; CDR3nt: TGTGCCAGCAGTTACTCGTTTAATACTGAAGCTTTCTTT
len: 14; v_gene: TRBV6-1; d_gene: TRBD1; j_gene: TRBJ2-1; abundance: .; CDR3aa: CASSERGDRQGQFF; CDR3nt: TGTGCCAGCAGTGAAAGGGGGGACAGGCAAGGGCAGTTCTTC
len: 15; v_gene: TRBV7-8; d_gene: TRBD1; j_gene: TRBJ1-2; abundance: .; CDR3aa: CASSIPGGKDDGYTF; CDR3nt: TGTGCCAGCAGCATACCAGGGGGCAAGGACGATGGCTACACCTTC
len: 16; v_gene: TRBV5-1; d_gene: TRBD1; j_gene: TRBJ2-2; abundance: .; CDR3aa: CASSEGQAAGTGELFF; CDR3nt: TGCGCCAGCAGCGAGGGACAGGCGGCAGGCACCGGGGAGCTGTTTTTT
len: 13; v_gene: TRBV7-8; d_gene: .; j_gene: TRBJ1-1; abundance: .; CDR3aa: CASSPEAWTEAFF; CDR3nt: TGTGCCAGCAGTCCCGAGGCATGGACTGAAGCTTTCTTT
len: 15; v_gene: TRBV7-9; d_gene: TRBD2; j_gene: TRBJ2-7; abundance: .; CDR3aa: CASSSYGEGNYEQYF; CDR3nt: TGTGCCAGCAGCTCATACGGGGAGGGAAACTACGAGCAGTACTTC
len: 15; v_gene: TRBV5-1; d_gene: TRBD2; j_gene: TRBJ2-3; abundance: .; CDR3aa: CASSVSGHGTDTQYF; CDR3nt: TGCGCCAGCAGCGTTAGCGGGCATGGCACAGATACGCAGTATTTT
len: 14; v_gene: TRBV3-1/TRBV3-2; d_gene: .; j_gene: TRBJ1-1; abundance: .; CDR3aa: CASSPRGVNTEAFF; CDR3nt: TGTGCCAGCAGCCCTCGGGGAGTGAACACTGAAGCTTTCTTT
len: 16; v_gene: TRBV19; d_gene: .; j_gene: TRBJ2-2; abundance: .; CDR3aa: CASTTRARGDTGELFF; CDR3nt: TGTGCCAGTACCACCAGGGCCAGGGGTGACACCGGGGAGCTGTTTTTT
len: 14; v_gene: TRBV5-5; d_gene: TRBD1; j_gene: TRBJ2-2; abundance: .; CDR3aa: CASRGTGNTGELFF; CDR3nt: TGTGCCAGCAGAGGGACAGGGAACACCGGGGAGCTGTTTTTT
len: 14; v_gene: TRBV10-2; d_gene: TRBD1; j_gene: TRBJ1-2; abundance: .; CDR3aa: CASSRDRGHSGYTF; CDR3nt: TGCGCCAGCAGCCGGGACAGGGGGCATTCCGGCTACACCTTC
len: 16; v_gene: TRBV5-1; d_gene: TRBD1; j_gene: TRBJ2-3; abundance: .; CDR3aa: CASSLRRTGGLNTQYF; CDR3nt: TGCGCCAGCAGCCTCCGCAGGACAGGGGGGTTGAATACGCAGTATTTT
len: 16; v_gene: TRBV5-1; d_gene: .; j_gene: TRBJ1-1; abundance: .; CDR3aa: CASSPRGDRLNTEAFF; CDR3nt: TGCGCCAGCAGTCCACGAGGCGACAGGTTGAACACTGAAGCTTTCTTT
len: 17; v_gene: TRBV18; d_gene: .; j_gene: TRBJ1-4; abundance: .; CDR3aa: CASSPLRAGGRGEKLFF; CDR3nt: TGTGCCAGCTCCCCCCTAAGGGCTGGGGGCCGAGGTGAAAAACTGTTTTTT
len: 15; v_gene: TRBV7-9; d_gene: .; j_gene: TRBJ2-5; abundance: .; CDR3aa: CASSSPPGNTETQYF; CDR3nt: TGTGCCAGCAGCTCCCCCCCGGGGAACACAGAGACCCAGTACTTC
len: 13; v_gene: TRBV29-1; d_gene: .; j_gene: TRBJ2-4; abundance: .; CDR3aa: CSVEGDRQNIQYF; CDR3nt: TGCAGCGTTGAAGGGGACCGCCAAAACATTCAGTACTTC